Reported below is one T cell receptor (beta chain). As yet, its antigen is unknown. This sample is part of a study of CD8 T cells in ankylosing spondylitis. General study results and limits: Earlier reports found some motif variants in synovial fluid and blood in reactive arthritis. Blood of patients with ankylosing spondylitis appeared to be characterized by a TCR beta motif of roughly eight highly homologous variants.

Using its own MiXCR run on the 5' RACE reads, TCRdb lists one record per CDR3 protein. The data show some 450,000 distinct CDR3 sequences, roughly 17% seen once. With 7 bases removed from V and 5 bases from J, the gap between germline ends came to 17 bases. CDR3 size: 14 residues. Germline V gene lookup returns CDR1 LNHDA and CDR2 SQIVND (reference sequence). This TCR derives from a male donor with ankylosing spondylitis. The chain combines TRBV19 with TRBJ1-1, with D perhaps TRBD1 (6 bases). Sequenced: blood, either unsorted or a sorted T cell fraction (not recorded which). Written as DNA, the CDR3 is TGTGCCAGTACCATCGGACAGAAGGGGACTGAAGCTTTCTTT. This codes for CASTIGQKGTEAFF.